The 28 T cell receptor beta chains below were found in one sample sequenced in a study of CD4 T cells in relation to SARS-CoV-2 and coronaviruses. Measured with immunoSEQ multiplex PCR; TCRdb has only the in-frame clones, and not every one. The sample holds more than 20,000 clones, about 60% seen once. Unexposed donor CD4+ T cells date from about 2011-2018, before the COVID-19 pandemic. The cells were cultured for 10 days before CD4+ T cells were isolated. Their cognate antigens are unknown. The sequencing sample was made of CD4+ T cells from PBMCs, cultured in vitro. These receptors were taken from a human donor in good health.

V is TRBV20-1 and J is TRBJ2-7; the D call may be TRBD1 or TRBD2 (5 bases each). Trimming shortened V by 8 bases and J by 5 bases, and 13 bases separated the two germline ends. This CDR3 spans 11 amino acids. Germline CDR1 DFQATT, CDR2 SNEGSKA (reference sequence). CDR3 sequence (DNA): TGCAGTAGTCCGGGGCTGAACGAGCAGTACTTC. It yields the protein CSSPGLNEQYF.

V gene TRBV2 combines with J gene TRBJ2-7; D assignment may be TRBD1 or TRBD2 (7 bases each). The V end was cut by 6 bases, the J end by 5 bases, with 26 bases between. The germline gives CDR1 SNHLY, CDR2 FYNNEI. The CDR3 totals 17 residues. The CDR3 is CASSPNVVSRGGHEQYF. CDR3 in DNA: TGTGCCAGCAGCCCTAACGTAGTTTCCAGGGGGGGTCACGAGCAGTACTTC.

This clone was recorded only once. The V and J genes are TRBV29-1 and TRBJ1-4; no reliable D call. Germline-derived CDR1 and CDR2 are SQVTM and ANQGSEA. This CDR3 has 12 residues. Trimming took 3 bases from V and 5 from J, leaving 7 bases between them. The CDR3 DNA sequence: TGCAGCGTTGAGAGCCGGAATGAAAAACTGTTTTTT. This encodes CSVESRNEKLFF.

The CDR3 region is CASSRDRVVNEQFF. The CDR3 DNA reads TGTGCCAGCAGCCGGGACAGGGTGGTCAATGAGCAGTTCTTC. J is TRBJ2-1 and V is TRBV7-2, with TRBD1 matching over 9 bases. Trimming removed 5 bases from V and 6 bases from J; junction bases left unmatched: 5. CDR3 length: 14 amino acids. Germline CDR1 is SGHTA and CDR2 is FQGNSA.

The CDR3 reads CASSPRRMGPGANSPLHF. Here the CDR3 DNA reads TGTGCCAGCAGCCCGCGCCGTATGGGGCCCGGAGCTAATTCACCCCTCCACTTT. V gene TRBV3-1 (or the pseudogene TRBV3-2) combines with J gene TRBJ1-6; D perhaps matches TRBD1 (5 bases). Germline CDR1 reads LGHDT; CDR2 reads YNNKEL (reference sequence). The CDR3 sequence is 18 residues long. V was cut by 4 bases and J by 6 bases, with 22 bases left in between.

The gene calls are TRBV6-5 and TRBJ2-2; D gene uncertain. Trimming removed 10 bases at V and 3 bases at J, with 15 bases between. This CDR3 comprises 14 residues. Germline loops: CDR1 MNHEY, CDR2 SVGAGI. CDR3 coding DNA: TGTGCCACAACTACAACTCTGGACACCGGGGAGCTGTTTTTT. Protein product: CATTTTLDTGELFF.

Only a few counts were recorded for this clone. This rearrangement joins TRBV21-1 to TRBJ2-4; the tabulated D call, TRBD1, remains unverified against the DNA. TRBV21-1 is an annotated pseudogene. This CDR3 is 16 amino acids long. The CDR3 here is CASSRRQGLAKNIQYF. For the CDR3, the DNA is TGTGCCAGCAGCAGAAGACAGGGCCTAGCCAAAAACATTCAGTACTTC.

The V gene is TRBV7-2, the J gene TRBJ1-2, with D maybe TRBD1 (5 bases). Germline CDR1 is SGHTA and CDR2 is FQGNSA. CDR3 length equals 15 residues. Trimming shortened V by 3 bases and J by 0 bases, and 11 bases separated the two germline ends. The CDR3: CASSFQGTTNYGYTF. In DNA form, the CDR3 reads TGTGCCAGCAGCTTTCAGGGAACCACTAACTATGGCTACACCTTC.

The V and J genes are TRBV5-1 and TRBJ2-1; TRBD1 matches 9 bases. The CDR3 runs 18 residues. Germline-derived CDR1 and CDR2 are SGHRS and YFSETQ. V lost 0 bases, J lost 8 bases, and 15 bases stayed unmatched. This chain's CDR3 is CASSLAWDRVLRGDEQFF. CDR3 bases: TGCGCCAGCAGCTTGGCCTGGGACAGGGTCCTTCGGGGCGATGAGCAGTTCTTC.

The J gene is TRBJ2-7, the V gene TRBV7-9, with D maybe TRBD2 (5 bases). This CDR3 is built from 15 residues. V was cut by 5 bases and J by 0 bases, with 14 bases left in between. Germline values: CDR1 SEHNR, CDR2 FQNEAQ (reference sequence). CDR3 loop: CASSVNPRDSYEQYF. In nucleotides, the CDR3 is TGTGCCAGCAGCGTAAACCCCCGGGACTCCTACGAGCAGTACTTC.

This sequence joins TRBV12-3 or TRBV12-4 and TRBJ1-6; 7 bases agree with TRBD1. Losses at the gene ends were 3 bases for V and 7 bases for J; bases not matched to a gene: 0. The CDR3 is made up of 13 amino acids. CDR3 amino acids: CASSLTGNSPLHF. DNA for the CDR3: TGTGCCAGCAGTTTGACAGGGAATTCACCCCTCCACTTT.

This chain connects TRBV19 to TRBJ2-2; D uncertain. V was shortened by 4 bases and J by 6 bases, with 9 bases between the two germline ends. Germline lookup yields CDR1 LNHDA and CDR2 SQIVND (reference sequence). The CDR3 loop spans 13 amino acids. CDR3 bases: TGTGCCAGTAGTACCGAACACTCCGGGGAGCTGTTTTTT. Translating gives CASSTEHSGELFF.

The chain joins TRBV4-1 to TRBJ2-4; maybe TRBD1 (6 bases). V gave up 1 base and J gave up 4 bases, with 20 bases separating them. CDR1 is MGHRA and CDR2 is YSYEKL in the germline V gene. CDR3 size: 18 residues. The CDR3 bases are TGCGCCAGCAGCCAAGGGCCCCCCAGGGGATTGGCAAAAAACATTCAGTACTTC. It specifies CASSQGPPRGLAKNIQYF.

The rearrangement uses TRBV19 and TRBJ1-1; no clear D gene. This CDR3 comprises 13 residues. Germline V CDR1 and CDR2: LNHDA, SQIVND (reference sequence). The V gene lost 7 bases and the J gene lost 11 bases, with 20 bases spanning the gap. Written as DNA, the CDR3 is TGTGCCAGTACCGAGCGGTCCCTCGCTTCGGCTTTCTTT. It encodes CASTERSLASAFF.

This chain uses TRBV24-1 with TRBJ2-3, with D unclear. V was cut by 5 bases and J by 0 bases, with 2 bases left in between. Germline-derived CDR1 and CDR2 are KGHDR and SFDVKD. CDR3 length equals 12 residues. DNA for the CDR3: TGTGCCACCAGTGCAAGCACAGATACGCAGTATTTT. Translated, it gives CATSASTDTQYF.

The V and J genes are TRBV18 and TRBJ2-5; TRBD1 might be the D (6 bases). Germline loops: CDR1 KGHSH, CDR2 LQKENI. V dropped 2 bases and J dropped 2 bases, with 12 bases sitting between them. The CDR3 loop spans 15 amino acids. CDR3 protein: CASSPGGGRQETQYF. For the CDR3, the DNA is TGTGCCAGCTCACCAGGGGGCGGACGTCAAGAGACCCAGTACTTC.

The rearrangement links TRBV7-2 to TRBJ2-7; TRBD1 matches at 8 bases. Germline V gene lookup returns CDR1 SGHTA and CDR2 FQGNSA. V gave up 5 bases and J gave up 0 bases; unmatched junction bases: 3. The CDR3 sequence is 14 residues long. CDR3 sequence: CASSPGQVSYEQYF. CDR3 coding DNA: TGTGCCAGCAGCCCGGGACAGGTCTCCTACGAGCAGTACTTC.

This clone was detected only a few times. The chain carries TRBV19 and TRBJ1-6; the D gene is possibly TRBD1 (6 bases). Germline CDR1 and CDR2: LNHDA and SQIVND (reference sequence). Trimming left V 6 bases short and J 10 bases short, with 19 bases between. The CDR3 covers 15 residues. The CDR3 DNA follows: TGTGCCAGTAGGACCACCCAGGGGCGGTGGTCACCCCTCCACTTT. Translation: CASRTTQGRWSPLHF.

The chain couples TRBV7-2 to TRBJ2-3; 8 nucleotides align to TRBD2. J was trimmed by 4 bases and V by 1 base; bases with no gene match: 4. CDR1 is SGHTA and CDR2 is FQGNSA in the germline V gene. CDR3 length: 15 residues. The CDR3 DNA follows: TGTGCCAGCAGCTTAGGATCGGGAGGGCCAGATACGCAGTATTTT. Translated, it gives CASSLGSGGPDTQYF.

As for this clone: The junction and the germline gene differ at one end; a read error may be behind it. The DNA for the CDR3 is TGTGCCAGCTCACCACCGGGCTGGACGACTGAACAACTGTTTTTT. Translation gives CASSPPGWTTEQLFF. The chain has TRBV18 and TRBJ1-4; D gene unclear. The V gene's germline CDR1 is KGHSH and CDR2 LQKENI. The length of the CDR3 is 15 residues.

V is TRBV5-1 and J is TRBJ2-2; perhaps TRBD1 as D (5 bases). The V end lost 0 bases, the J end lost 1 base, and 7 bases lay between the germline ends. Germline lookup yields CDR1 SGHRS and CDR2 YFSETQ. This CDR3 has 15 amino acids. CDR3 amino acids: CASSLEQENTGELFF. CDR3 nucleotides: TGCGCCAGCAGCTTGGAACAGGAGAACACCGGGGAGCTGTTTTTT.

This clone was recorded a few times. The rearrangement links TRBV7-2 to TRBJ2-1; no reliable D call. CDR3 length: 15 residues. Germline V gives CDR1 SGHTA, CDR2 FQGNSA. V was pared by 5 bases and J by 9 bases, with 20 bases between. CDR3 residues: CASSPYFETSGEQFF. The CDR3 region has the DNA TGTGCCAGCAGCCCCTACTTTGAAACTTCAGGTGAGCAGTTCTTC. The variable domain in full, completed from reference TRBV7-2 and TRBJ2-1, reads GAGVSQSPSNKVTEKGKDVELRCDPISGHTALYWYRQSLGQGLEFLIYFQGNSAPDKSGLPSDRFSAERTGGSVSTLTIQRTQQEDSAVYLCASSPYFETSGEQFFGPGTRLTVL.

This chain uses TRBV10-3 with TRBJ2-1; 8 nucleotides agree with TRBD2. CDR3 length: 14 amino acids. Trimming took 8 bases from V and 0 from J; bases not matched to a gene: 3. Germline V gives CDR1 ENHRY, CDR2 SYGVKD. The CDR3 is CAIGSGGSYNEQFF. CDR3 DNA: TGTGCCATCGGAAGCGGGGGCTCCTACAATGAGCAGTTCTTC.

This chain links TRBV7-8 with TRBJ2-2, with TRBD2 identical over 13 bases. The length of the CDR3 is 18 residues. CDR1 and CDR2 (germline): SGHVS, FQNEAQ. With V trimmed by 1 base and J by 7 bases, 9 bases remained unmatched. The CDR3 sequence: CASSLGRGTSGTGGELFF. CDR3 DNA: TGTGCCAGCAGCTTAGGTCGGGGGACTAGCGGGACGGGCGGGGAGCTGTTTTTT.

The chain employs TRBV19 and TRBJ1-6; a weak D match, TRBD1 (5 bases). The germline V and J ends were trimmed by 4 bases and 6 bases, with 7 bases remaining between them. The CDR3 runs to 13 residues. Germline CDR1 LNHDA, CDR2 SQIVND (reference sequence). This CDR3 is CASSRGINSPLHF. In nucleotides, the CDR3 is TGTGCCAGTAGTAGGGGGATTAATTCACCCCTCCACTTT.

The chain has TRBV19 and TRBJ2-1; 11 positions match TRBD2. Germline CDR1 LNHDA, CDR2 SQIVND (reference sequence). The CDR3 sequence is 16 residues long. Trimming took 2 bases from V and 8 from J; bases not matched to a gene: 8. The CDR3 loop reads CASSISYRGLADEQFF. The CDR3 DNA is TGTGCCAGTAGTATATCATACAGGGGACTAGCGGATGAGCAGTTCTTC.

The chain employs TRBV7-8 and TRBJ1-4, with D uncertain. Germline CDR1 reads SGHVS; CDR2 reads FQNEAQ. Trimming removed 5 bases from V and 3 bases from J, with 19 bases in between. The CDR3 has 17 amino acids. CDR3 bases: TGTGCCAGCAGCCCGAGTCCCGGGATTTTCCCTAATGAAAAACTGTTTTTT. Residues: CASSPSPGIFPNEKLFF.

The rearrangement links TRBV5-1 to TRBJ1-1; possible D gene TRBD1, 5 bases. Germline values: CDR1 SGHRS, CDR2 YFSETQ. V gave up 0 bases and J gave up 1 base, with 7 bases separating them. This CDR3 region has 14 residues. The CDR3 nucleotides read TGCGCCAGCAGCTTGGATGGGGGGAACACTGAAGCTTTCTTT. Its protein product is CASSLDGGNTEAFF.